Listed here are 18 T cell receptor beta chains from one sample, sequenced in a study of long-term antiretroviral therapy in people with HIV. The libraries were made with immunoSEQ v3.0 at survey level. Assay used: immunoSEQ multiplex PCR; TCRdb lists only in-frame clones, some missing. This table holds some 31,000 clones, nearly 90% found once. Sequences were derived from unsorted PBMCs, sampled 1.1 years after starting antiretroviral therapy. All receptors derive from a man between 18 and 29 years old with HIV.

The chain has TRBV7-3 and TRBJ2-5, with D uncertain. This CDR3 region has 15 residues. The V end lost 4 bases, the J end lost 5 bases, and 17 bases lay between the germline ends. Germline CDR1 is SGHTA and CDR2 is FQGTGA. Here the CDR3 DNA reads TGTGCCAGCAGCTCTCTGGGCGGACCCGGGGAGACCCAGTACTTC. Encoded protein: CASSSLGGPGETQYF.

By frequency in the sample, this clone is medium-sized (0.01 to 0.1%). This chain uses TRBV6-5 with TRBJ2-7, with D unclear. The CDR3 sequence is 13 residues long. Between the trimmed V and J ends, which lost 0 bases and 0 bases, there was a span of 3 bases. Germline V CDR1 and CDR2: MNHEY, SVGAGI. DNA for the CDR3: TGTGCCAGCAGTTACTCCCCCTCCTACGAGCAGTACTTC. Its translation is CASSYSPSYEQYF.

V gene TRBV28 combines with J gene TRBJ2-1, with 8 bases matching TRBD2. Germline values: CDR1 MDHEN, CDR2 SYDVKM. V lost 7 bases to trimming and J lost 9 bases; unmatched junction nucleotides: 8. CDR3 length equals 13 residues. The CDR3 sequence is CASTMGAGVEQFF. DNA for the CDR3: TGTGCCAGCACCATGGGAGCGGGAGTTGAGCAGTTCTTC. Full variable domain (rest looked up from reference TRBV28 and TRBJ2-1): DVKVTQSSRYLVKRTGEKVFLECVQDMDHENMFWYRQDPGLGLRLIYFSYDVKMKEKGDIPEGYSVSREKKERFSLILESASTNQTSMYLCASTMGAGVEQFFGPGTRLTVL.

This clone was observed a single time. The chain recombines TRBV2 with TRBJ1-2; 8 bases are shared with TRBD1. The CDR3 loop spans 14 amino acids. CDR1 and CDR2 (germline): SNHLY, FYNNEI. V lost 6 bases, J lost 4 bases, and 7 bases stayed unmatched. The CDR3 loop reads CASSASGQGYGYTF. The CDR3 DNA follows: TGTGCCAGCAGCGCCTCCGGACAGGGCTATGGCTACACCTTC.

V and J are TRBV28 and TRBJ2-1; possibly TRBD1 for D (6 bases). CDR1 is MDHEN and CDR2 is SYDVKM in the germline V gene. The CDR3 loop spans 15 amino acids. Between the trimmed V and J ends, which lost 1 base and 6 bases, there was a span of 13 bases. CDR3: CASSLSRGWGNEQFF. The CDR3 nucleotides read TGTGCCAGCAGTTTATCCAGGGGTTGGGGCAATGAGCAGTTCTTC.

The V call is TRBV4-3, the J call TRBJ2-7; the D is unclear. The V gene's germline CDR1 is LGHNA and CDR2 YSLEER. CDR3 length: 15 residues. V lost 3 bases, J lost 3 bases, and 15 bases lay in between. CDR3 region: CASSHTVSGVYEQYF. Written as DNA, the CDR3 is TGCGCCAGCAGCCACACCGTCAGTGGAGTCTACGAGCAGTACTTC.

The chain uses TRBV15 and TRBJ2-5, with 8 nucleotides matching TRBD1. J lost 5 bases, V lost 8 bases, and 10 bases had no gene match. The germline V gene has CDR1 LNHNV and CDR2 YYDKDF (reference sequence). This CDR3 has 14 amino acids. CDR3 in amino acids: CATLSGGVGETQYF. CDR3 bases: TGTGCCACCTTATCAGGGGGCGTAGGGGAGACCCAGTACTTC.

The V call is TRBV18, the J call TRBJ2-1, with D uncertain. V lost 4 bases to trimming and J lost 10 bases, with 11 bases between them. This CDR3 spans 12 amino acids. Germline values: CDR1 KGHSH, CDR2 LQKENI. The CDR3 DNA reads TGTGCCAGCTCACAGCTCCTCAACGAGCAGTTCTTC. Protein: CASSQLLNEQFF.

This chain links TRBV7-9 with TRBJ2-7, with TRBD1 as a possible D gene (6 bases). V lost 5 bases to trimming and J lost 2 bases, with 16 bases between them. Germline V gene lookup returns CDR1 SEHNR and CDR2 FQNEAQ (reference sequence). The CDR3 loop spans 15 amino acids. The CDR3 reads CASSPPPGDPYEQYF. The CDR3 DNA reads as TGTGCCAGCAGCCCGCCCCCAGGGGATCCCTACGAGCAGTACTTC.

The rearrangement joins TRBV19 to TRBJ2-2; D is unresolved. CDR1 and CDR2 from the germline V gene are LNHDA and SQIVND (reference sequence). With 6 bases removed from V and 2 bases from J, the gap between germline ends came to 16 bases. The CDR3 is 16 amino acids. The CDR3 here is CASRSRIGPNTGELFF. CDR3 nucleotide sequence: TGTGCCAGTAGAAGCCGAATTGGGCCCAACACCGGGGAGCTGTTTTTT. Combining the CDR3 with reference TRBV19 and TRBJ2-2 gives the whole variable domain DGGITQSPKYLFRKEGQNVTLSCEQNLNHDAMYWYRQDPGQGLRLIYYSQIVNDFQKGDIAEGYSVSREKKESFPLTVTSAQKNPTAFYLCASRSRIGPNTGELFFGEGSRLTVL.

As DNA, the CDR3 is TGTGCCAGCAGCCCCGGACACCAGAACACTGAAGCTTTCTTT. It specifies CASSPGHQNTEAFF. The chain has TRBV7-2 and TRBJ1-1, with D perhaps TRBD1 (5 bases). Deletions cut 5 bases from V and 1 base from J, with 11 bases between. The CDR3 consists of 14 residues. Germline loops: CDR1 SGHTA, CDR2 FQGNSA. The full variable domain, completed using reference TRBV7-2 and TRBJ1-1, is GAGVSQSPSNKVTEKGKDVELRCDPISGHTALYWYRQSLGQGLEFLIYFQGNSAPDKSGLPSDRFSAERTGGSVSTLTIQRTQQEDSAVYLCASSPGHQNTEAFFGQGTRLTVV.

The rearrangement uses TRBV30 and TRBJ2-7; D tentatively fits TRBD1 or TRBD2 (5 bases each). Germline-derived CDR1 and CDR2 are GTSNPN and SVGIG (reference sequence). The CDR3 loop spans 14 amino acids. Deletions cut 5 bases from V and 0 bases from J, with 14 bases between. The CDR3 DNA sequence: TGTGCCTGGGGGGCGGGTCACTCCTCCTACGAGCAGTACTTC. It encodes CAWGAGHSSYEQYF.

Concerning this clone: The junction shows a germline mismatch at one end, possibly a read error. The CDR3 spells CASSPQGGSSGETQYF. The CDR3, as DNA: TGTGCCAGCTCGCCACAAGGCGGTAGCAGCGGGGAGACCCAGTACTTC. V is TRBV18 and J is TRBJ2-5; TRBD2 is a possible D gene (6 bases). The CDR3 runs to 16 residues. Germline CDR1 reads KGHSH; CDR2 reads LQKENI. The full variable domain, with the rest looked up from reference TRBV18 and TRBJ2-5, is NAGVMQNPRHLVRRRGQEARLRCSPMKGHSHVYWYRQLPEEGLKFMVYLQKENIIDESGMPKERFSAEFPKEGPSILRIQQVVRGDSAAYFCASSPQGGSSGETQYFGPGTRLLVL.

This sequence joins TRBV29-1 and TRBJ2-7; 9 bases map to TRBD1. V shed 4 bases, J shed 7 bases, and the junction held 5 bases outside the gene matches. Germline values: CDR1 SQVTM, CDR2 ANQGSEA. CDR3 length equals 12 residues. Written as DNA, the CDR3 is TGCAGCGTTGGAGGGACAGGGTTTGAGCAGTACTTC. It codes for CSVGGTGFEQYF.

This chain uses TRBV5-6 with TRBJ2-3, with D hard to call. The CDR3 is 15 residues long. Germline-derived CDR1 and CDR2 are SGHDT and YYEEEE. The V gene lost 1 base and the J gene lost 0 bases, with 9 bases spanning the gap. CDR3 residues: CASSLWALSTDTQYF. For the CDR3, the DNA is TGTGCCAGCAGCTTGTGGGCACTGAGCACAGATACGCAGTATTTT.

This chain links TRBV5-6 with TRBJ2-7; 7 bases fit TRBD2. In germline, CDR1 is SGHDT, CDR2 YYEEEE. The CDR3 has 13 amino acids. V was pared by 5 bases and J by 1 base, with 3 bases of the junction left unmatched. The CDR3 DNA is TGTGCCAGCAGAGCGGGGACTTCCTACGAGCAGTACTTC. This codes for CASRAGTSYEQYF.

The genes are TRBV30 and TRBJ1-5; 7 nucleotides match TRBD1. V was clipped by 4 bases and J by 7 bases; unmatched bases: 7. This CDR3 comprises 13 residues. Germline V gene lookup returns CDR1 GTSNPN and CDR2 SVGIG (reference sequence). The CDR3, as DNA: TGTGCCTGGACCCCAGGGGGACGACAGCCCCAGCATTTT. Its protein product is CAWTPGGRQPQHF. Full variable domain (outside the CDR3, taken from reference TRBV30 and TRBJ1-5): SQTIHQWPATLVQPVGSPLSLECTVEGTSNPNLYWYRQAAGRGLQLLFYSVGIGQISSEVPQNLSASRPQDRQFILSSKKLLLSDSGFYLCAWTPGGRQPQHFGDGTRLSIL.

In its sample, this clone was seen once. The rearrangement links TRBV5-1 to TRBJ1-6; TRBD1 might be the D (6 bases). The germline gives CDR1 SGHRS, CDR2 YFSETQ. The CDR3 has 15 amino acids. The V gene lost 0 bases and the J gene lost 10 bases, with 14 bases spanning the gap. The CDR3 spells CASSLEFRGNSPLHF. CDR3 bases: TGCGCCAGCAGCTTGGAATTCAGGGGTAACTCACCCCTCCACTTT.